The 22 T cell receptor beta chains listed next were all sequenced from one sample in a study of shared clonotypes between healthy human individuals. The data were produced by immunoSEQ multiplex PCR, yet TCRdb's version contains in-frame clones alone and is incomplete. The table includes fewer than 1 million clones, roughly 96% detected once. CD45RO-negative, CCR7-selected cells formed the naive CD8 fraction, which excluded terminally differentiated effector memory CD45RA+ cells. The sample taken for sequencing was naive CD8+ T cells sorted from blood. The origin of the receptors is a man aged 25 to 40 in good health.

The chain combines TRBV4-1 with TRBJ2-1; a possible D gene is TRBD2 (7 bases). The germline gives CDR1 MGHRA, CDR2 YSYEKL. Trimming took off 0 bases at V and 0 bases at J, with 15 bases between the two ends. The CDR3 spans 18 residues. CDR3 amino acids: CASSQDKRGGLSYNEQFF. Written as DNA, the CDR3 is TGCGCCAGCAGCCAAGATAAGAGGGGGGGACTCTCCTACAATGAGCAGTTCTTC.

The genes are TRBV7-9 and TRBJ2-7; D may be TRBD1 (5 bases). Germline V gives CDR1 SEHNR, CDR2 FQNEAQ (reference sequence). CDR3 length equals 14 residues. V lost 2 bases, J lost 3 bases, and 11 bases lay in between. DNA for the CDR3: TGTGCCAGCAGCTTATCGGGCAGGGACTACGAGCAGTACTTC. Translating gives CASSLSGRDYEQYF.

As concerns this clone: The junction differs from germline at one of its ends, possibly a read error. This CDR3 reads CASSSRDSYDEQFF. The CDR3 bases are TGTGCCAGCAGTTCCCGGGACAGCTACGATGAGCAGTTCTTC. The rearrangement links TRBV28 to TRBJ2-1; 7 bases are a match to TRBD1. This CDR3 has 14 residues. Germline CDR1 and CDR2: MDHEN and SYDVKM.

In DNA, the CDR3 is TGCAGCGTTGAGTTAGAGACCCAGTACTTC. It encodes CSVELETQYF. The rearrangement uses TRBV29-1 and TRBJ2-5; D is uncertain. Germline values: CDR1 SQVTM, CDR2 ANQGSEA. CDR3 size: 10 residues. The V end lost 3 bases, the J end lost 4 bases, and 3 bases lay between the germline ends.

V and J are TRBV29-1 and TRBJ2-1; TRBD2 agrees at 11 bases. Germline assignment: CDR1 SQVTM and CDR2 ANQGSEA. This CDR3 has 18 amino acids. J lost 10 bases, V lost 4 bases, and 21 bases had no gene match. The CDR3 DNA follows: TGCAGCGTTGGAGAAGGTGCTAGCGGGAGGTCCAGTCGTCGGGAGCAGTTCTTC. This encodes CSVGEGASGRSSRREQFF.

The gene calls are TRBV27 and TRBJ2-7; 10 bases match TRBD1. V was pared by 4 bases and J by 4 bases, with 4 bases of the junction left unmatched. CDR3 size: 14 residues. Germline V lookup: CDR1 MNHEY, CDR2 SMNVEV (reference sequence). CDR3 sequence: CASSSGTGEYEQYF. The CDR3 DNA follows: TGTGCCAGCAGTTCCGGGACAGGGGAATACGAGCAGTACTTC.

The CDR3 nucleotides read TGTGCCAGCAGCTTGTATTTTGACACCGGGGAGCTGTTTTTT. Its translation: CASSLYFDTGELFF. V usage is TRBV5-5 and J usage is TRBJ2-2; D gene ambiguous. The CDR3 is 14 amino acids. The germline V and J ends were trimmed by 1 base and 3 bases, with 7 bases remaining between them. Per germline, CDR1 SGHKS and CDR2 YYEKEE (reference sequence).

The chain recombines TRBV28 with TRBJ1-2, with D unresolved. The CDR3 spans 12 residues. Trimming took 5 bases from V and 8 from J, leaving 12 bases between them. The germline CDR1 and CDR2 sequences are MDHEN and SYDVKM. CDR3 sequence: CASSPPTKGYTF. CDR3 nucleotides: TGTGCCAGCAGTCCCCCGACCAAGGGCTACACCTTC.

The chain employs TRBV2 and TRBJ1-4; D remains ambiguous. The germline gives CDR1 SNHLY, CDR2 FYNNEI. The CDR3 is 16 amino acids. The V end was cut by 3 bases, the J end by 2 bases, with 13 bases between. The CDR3 nucleotides read TGTGCCAGCAGTGATTTTAGGGAATCCACTAATGAAAAACTGTTTTTT. It is translated as CASSDFRESTNEKLFF.

V gene TRBV27 combines with J gene TRBJ2-2, with D possibly matching TRBD1 (5 bases). CDR1 is MNHEY, CDR2 SMNVEV, per germline (reference sequence). Trimming took off 4 bases at V and 6 bases at J, with 15 bases between the two ends. This CDR3 comprises 15 residues. The CDR3 here is CASSSVSGQPGELFF. In DNA, the CDR3 is TGTGCCAGCAGTTCGGTATCAGGGCAGCCCGGGGAGCTGTTTTTT.

The CDR3 loop is CASSESSAGSYEQYF. CDR3 bases: TGCGCCAGCAGTGAGTCCTCGGCAGGGTCCTACGAGCAGTACTTC. The rearrangement joins TRBV10-1 to TRBJ2-7, with D possibly TRBD1 on 5 matching bases. Trimming removed 0 bases from V and 1 base from J, with 10 bases in between. Germline V CDR1 and CDR2: WNHNN, SYGVQD (reference sequence). The CDR3 spans 15 residues.

This clone was picked up one time. This chain connects TRBV9 to TRBJ2-5; D could derive from TRBD1 or TRBD2 (5 bases each). The CDR3 is 15 residues long. V was pared by 3 bases and J by 5 bases, with 17 bases between. CDR1 is SGDLS, CDR2 YYNGEE, per germline. CDR3 protein: CASSAEGLLVETQYF. In DNA form, the CDR3 reads TGTGCCAGCAGCGCCGAGGGGCTTCTTGTGGAGACCCAGTACTTC.

This chain joins TRBV4-1 and TRBJ2-7, with 10 bases that match TRBD1. V was clipped by 5 bases and J by 5 bases; unmatched bases: 18. The CDR3 is made up of 18 amino acids. Looked up from germline, CDR1 is MGHRA and CDR2 is YSYEKL. DNA for the CDR3: TGCGCCAGCAGCGGACCGGGACAGGGGACTAGTTGGCGGGACGAGCAGTACTTC. Amino acids: CASSGPGQGTSWRDEQYF.

The J gene is TRBJ2-5, the V gene TRBV28, with D unresolved. Per the germline V gene, CDR1 is MDHEN and CDR2 is SYDVKM. The CDR3 has 13 residues. The ends were cut back, 5 bases at V and 1 base at J, with 8 bases in the middle. The CDR3 spells CASSLRSQETQYF. The CDR3 DNA sequence: TGTGCCAGCAGTCTGCGGTCCCAAGAGACCCAGTACTTC. Based on the CDR3 plus reference TRBV28 and TRBJ2-5, the full variable domain is DVKVTQSSRYLVKRTGEKVFLECVQDMDHENMFWYRQDPGLGLRLIYFSYDVKMKEKGDIPEGYSVSREKKERFSLILESASTNQTSMYLCASSLRSQETQYFGPGTRLLVL.

The genes are TRBV28 and TRBJ2-7; the match to TRBD1 covers 7 bases. The CDR3 is 17 residues long. With V trimmed by 4 bases and J by 0 bases, 12 bases remained unmatched. Germline V gives CDR1 MDHEN, CDR2 SYDVKM. The chain's CDR3 is CASSSRARGYPSYEQYF. The CDR3 DNA sequence: TGTGCCAGCAGTTCTCGGGCCAGGGGGTATCCCTCCTACGAGCAGTACTTC.

The chain uses TRBV25-1 and TRBJ1-3, with a tentative D call TRBD1 (5 bases). This CDR3 has 11 amino acids. Germline CDR1 MGHDK, CDR2 SYGVNS. Trimming shortened V by 8 bases and J by 4 bases, and 6 bases separated the two germline ends. This CDR3 is CASAGGNTIYF. The CDR3 nucleotides are TGTGCCAGCGCAGGGGGAAACACCATATATTTT.

The genes are TRBV2 and TRBJ2-1; unclear D gene. The CDR3 is made up of 12 amino acids. The germline V and J ends were trimmed by 4 bases and 6 bases, with 7 bases remaining between them. CDR1 and CDR2 (germline): SNHLY, FYNNEI. In nucleotides, the CDR3 is TGTGCCAGCAGTGGCGACTCCAATGAGCAGTTCTTC. Its translation is CASSGDSNEQFF.

This chain joins TRBV2 and TRBJ2-2; 7 nucleotides agree with TRBD1. The V gene end was trimmed by 3 bases and the J gene end by 0 bases; junction bases not matched to a gene: 4. The CDR3 consists of 16 residues. Germline V gene sequence: CDR1 SNHLY, CDR2 FYNNEI. CDR3 coding DNA: TGTGCCAGCAGTGAGCGACAGGGCCCGAACACCGGGGAGCTGTTTTTT. It is translated as CASSERQGPNTGELFF. Full variable domain (missing parts from reference TRBV2 and TRBJ2-2): EPEVTQTPSHQVTQMGQEVILRCVPISNHLYFYWYRQILGQKVEFLVSFYNNEISEKSEIFDDQFSVERPDGSNFTLKIRSTKLEDSAMYFCASSERQGPNTGELFFGEGSRLTVL.

V is TRBV6-5 and J is TRBJ2-1; the match to TRBD2 covers 9 bases. The CDR3 is made up of 16 amino acids. Germline values: CDR1 MNHEY, CDR2 SVGAGI. After removal of 0 bases from V and 0 bases from J, the junction contained 0 bases not matched to a gene. DNA of the CDR3: TGTGCCAGCAGTTACTCTAGCGGGAGCTCCTACAATGAGCAGTTCTTC. It translates to CASSYSSGSSYNEQFF.

The chain couples TRBV9 to TRBJ2-7; 9 bases agree with TRBD1. The length of the CDR3 is 18 residues. In germline, CDR1 is SGDLS, CDR2 YYNGEE. The ends lost 1 base at V and 7 bases at J; junction bases unmatched: 18. Here the CDR3 DNA reads TGTGCCAGCAGCGTAACGACCGGAGGGGGACAGGGAATGGTAGAGCAGTACTTC. Translation gives CASSVTTGGGQGMVEQYF.

The genes are TRBV2 and TRBJ2-5; D is unclear. CDR3 length equals 12 residues. The germline CDR1 and CDR2 sequences are SNHLY and FYNNEI. Trimming took 2 bases from V and 5 from J, leaving 6 bases between them. This CDR3 reads CASSEPGETQYF. DNA for the CDR3: TGTGCCAGCAGTGAACCGGGCGAGACCCAGTACTTC.

The chain carries TRBV9 and TRBJ2-7; no clear D gene. The V and J ends lost 2 bases and 9 bases respectively, with 6 bases between them. The CDR3 covers 10 residues. CDR1 is SGDLS and CDR2 is YYNGEE in the germline V gene. CDR3 region: CASSVHGQYF. In DNA form, the CDR3 reads TGTGCCAGCAGCGTTCATGGGCAGTACTTC.